The entry that follows covers one TCR beta chain sequence. Time point reported: sample taken at primary tumor resection. The study sequenced unsorted whole RNA from tumor, nontumor lung or frozen PBMC. Germline V gene lookup returns CDR1 LNHNV and CDR2 YYDKDF (reference sequence). The CDR3 sequence is 15 residues long. The V end lost 1 base, the J end lost 6 bases, and 14 bases lay between the germline ends. The sample belongs to a study of spatial heterogeneity in lung cancer. TCRdb used MiXCR to reprocess the 5' RACE reads, holding one entry per CDR3 protein. The top ten hold 20% to 30% of the sample, which has 10,000 to 13,000 distinct CDR3 sequences, about 9.2% seen once.

The sequences come from PBMCs, collected at surgery. The genes are TRBV15 and TRBJ2-3; possibly TRBD1 or TRBD2 for D (5 bases each). This receptor was obtained from a male donor with early-stage non-small cell lung cancer. The chain's CDR3 is CATSRAGPPDDTQYF. The CDR3 DNA reads TGTGCCACCAGCAGAGCGGGACCTCCGGACGATACGCAGTATTTT.